This T cell receptor (beta chain) was identified in a study of cytomegalovirus exposure and HLA in healthy donors. Findings and limits, study-wide: Per a prior analysis, the majority of TCR beta V segments were productive roughly 87% or roughly 30% of the time. In a later analysis, a missense DCLRE1C variant was linked to TCR beta V- and J-gene trimming.

Concerning this clone itself: The antigen remains undetermined.

The PCR contained 60 Vbeta and 13 Jbeta primers. The table came from immunoSEQ multiplex PCR; TCRdb's copy has only in-frame clones and leaves some out. The sample holds some 130,000 clones, 77% seen once. This CDR3 has 13 amino acids. V lost 8 bases to trimming and J lost 5 bases, with 13 bases between them. Germline lookup yields CDR1 MNHNS and CDR2 SASEGT. Sequenced sample: PBMCs. The chain joins TRBV6-1 to TRBJ1-5, with D unclear. This sequence originates from a male donor in good health and CMV-seropositive. CDR3 DNA sequence: TGTGCCAGCGCGGCGGGGATGGATCAGCCCCAGCATTTT. It translates to CASAAGMDQPQHF.